The next 12 T cell receptor beta chains were all read from a single sample in a study of cytomegalovirus exposure and HLA in healthy donors. Using immunoSEQ multiplex PCR, the repertoire was profiled, and TCRdb retains in-frame clones only, with some absent. The sample shows roughly 150,000 clones, around 82% of them seen only once. Sequenced: PBMCs. These receptors originate from a man under 40 in good health and CMV-seropositive.

The chain links TRBV7-3 to TRBJ2-1; 10 nucleotides match TRBD1. V shed 5 bases and J 8 bases; nucleotides not matched to a gene: 9. The CDR3 has 15 amino acids. The germline V gene encodes CDR1 SGHTA and CDR2 FQGTGA. The CDR3 sequence: CASSPGQGGRDEQFF. CDR3 coding DNA: TGTGCCAGCAGCCCTGGACAGGGGGGCAGGGATGAGCAGTTCTTC.

In this sample, this clone turned up once. This chain uses TRBV5-1 with TRBJ1-2; TRBD1 agrees at 9 bases. This CDR3 has 16 amino acids. Per germline, CDR1 SGHRS and CDR2 YFSETQ. Trimming removed 0 bases from V and 7 bases from J; junction bases left unmatched: 10. As DNA, the CDR3 is TGCGCCAGCAGCTTGGCCTTGGGACAGGGAGGATCTGGCTACACCTTC. Amino acids: CASSLALGQGGSGYTF. Complete variable domain (other parts from reference TRBV5-1 and TRBJ1-2): KAGVTQTPRYLIKTRGQQVTLSCSPISGHRSVSWYQQTPGQGLQFLFEYFSETQRNKGNFPGRFSGRQFSNSRSEMNVSTLELGDSALYLCASSLALGQGGSGYTFGSGTRLTVV.

The rearrangement uses TRBV6-1 and TRBJ2-1; a weak D match, TRBD2 (7 bases). Trimming took 7 bases from V and 15 from J, leaving 16 bases between them. Germline V CDR1 and CDR2: MNHNS, SASEGT. This CDR3 region has 11 residues. CDR3 amino acids: CASTLNREGFF. In DNA form, the CDR3 reads TGTGCCAGCACCCTCAACAGGGAGGGGTTCTTC.

V gene TRBV28 combines with J gene TRBJ2-5; 11 nucleotides line up with TRBD2. The CDR3 length is 17 residues. V shed 8 bases, J shed 5 bases, and the junction held 16 bases outside the gene matches. CDR1 is MDHEN and CDR2 is SYDVKM in the germline V gene. The CDR3 loop is CASLARQGPSGRETQYF. CDR3 nucleotides: TGTGCCAGCCTCGCGCGGCAGGGCCCTAGCGGGAGGGAGACCCAGTACTTC.

A note on this clone: Other DNA variants within this sample encode the same CDR3. This chain connects TRBV5-6 to TRBJ1-1, with 10 positions matching TRBD1. The CDR3 totals 14 residues. Unmatched junction bases numbered 6, after V lost 4 bases and J lost 6 bases. Looked up from germline, CDR1 is SGHDT and CDR2 is YYEEEE. CDR3 coding DNA: TGTGCCAGCAGCCTAGCCGGGACAGGGGCTGAAGCTTTCTTT. Its protein product is CASSLAGTGAEAFF.

The V gene is TRBV6-5, the J gene TRBJ2-5; 12 bases agree with TRBD2. CDR1 and CDR2 from the germline V gene are MNHEY and SVGAGI. This CDR3 has 15 residues. Losses at the gene ends were 6 bases for V and 5 bases for J; bases not matched to a gene: 7. The CDR3 is CASSSSGGAWETQYF. The CDR3 DNA reads as TGTGCCAGCAGCTCTAGCGGGGGGGCTTGGGAGACCCAGTACTTC.

The V gene is TRBV10-2, the J gene TRBJ2-2; possibly TRBD2 for D (6 bases). V lost 8 bases to trimming and J lost 4 bases, with 11 bases between them. Per germline, CDR1 WSHSY and CDR2 SAAADI. There are 13 residues in the CDR3. The CDR3 DNA is TGCGCCAGCGGGGGACTTCTCACCGGGGAGCTGTTTTTT. Translation gives CASGGLLTGELFF.

CDR3 DNA sequence: TGCGCCAGCAGCCCTGGGAGGCAATCCTACGAGCAGTACTTC. It encodes CASSPGRQSYEQYF. The chain is built from TRBV4-3 and TRBJ2-7, with a weak D call TRBD2 (6 bases). Germline assignment: CDR1 LGHNA and CDR2 YSLEER. Trimming pared 4 bases from V and 1 base from J, leaving 11 bases between. The CDR3 has 14 residues.

In its sample, this clone was seen a few times. The J gene is TRBJ1-5, the V gene TRBV18; D remains unclear. Germline V CDR1 and CDR2: KGHSH, LQKENI. The CDR3 runs to 13 residues. Trimming took 3 bases from V and 8 from J, leaving 11 bases between them. CDR3 loop: CASSPGFQEPQHF. The CDR3 bases are TGTGCCAGCTCACCTGGGTTCCAGGAGCCCCAGCATTTT. Drawing the rest from reference TRBV18 and TRBJ1-5, the complete variable domain is NAGVMQNPRHLVRRRGQEARLRCSPMKGHSHVYWYRQLPEEGLKFMVYLQKENIIDESGMPKERFSAEFPKEGPSILRIQQVVRGDSAAYFCASSPGFQEPQHFGDGTRLSIL.

This sequence joins TRBV29-1 and TRBJ1-2, with D possibly matching TRBD1 (5 bases). Germline lookup yields CDR1 SQVTM and CDR2 ANQGSEA. V was trimmed by 6 bases and J by 2 bases, leaving 7 bases between them. This CDR3 is 11 amino acids long. The CDR3 protein is CSVQENYGYTF. The CDR3 DNA follows: TGCAGCGTACAGGAGAACTATGGCTACACCTTC.

The rearrangement joins TRBV5-4 to TRBJ1-2; 8 positions agree with TRBD1. This CDR3 is 16 amino acids long. V lost 3 bases to trimming and J lost 3 bases; unmatched junction nucleotides: 10. From germline, CDR1 is SGHNT and CDR2 YYREEE (reference sequence). The CDR3 loop reads CASSSPSAGGYYGYTF. The CDR3 nucleotides are TGTGCCAGCAGCTCACCTTCGGCAGGGGGCTACTATGGCTACACCTTC.

The V and J genes are TRBV18 and TRBJ2-3, with a weak D call TRBD2 (5 bases). The V gene lost 2 bases and the J gene lost 5 bases, with 11 bases spanning the gap. The CDR3 covers 14 residues. The V gene's germline CDR1 is KGHSH and CDR2 LQKENI. CDR3 loop: CASSPGLVEDTQYF. The CDR3 DNA reads TGTGCCAGCTCACCAGGACTCGTCGAAGATACGCAGTATTTT.